This T cell receptor beta chain was recorded in a study of Graves' ophthalmopathy and Graves' hyperthyroidism. Study-wide results and limits: Clonotypes were expanded in thyroid at above 0.001 frequency, and most also appeared in blood.

The CDR3 is made up of 13 amino acids. Germline CDR1 MNHNS, CDR2 SASEGT. Trimming cost V 9 bases and J 5 bases, with 14 bases left between them. In donors with ophthalmopathy, activity was moderate-to-severe, with CAS ≥3, NOSPECS ≥4 and duration under 3 months. Orbital computed tomography, thyroid ultrasound, TRAb, serum thyroxine and clinical symptoms formed the basis of diagnosis. Out of around 10 ml of fresh peripheral blood, PBMCs were obtained. This clonotype was detected ten times or more. Its antigen is not identified. For repertoire sequencing, the TCR beta CDR3 regions were amplified from RNA transcripts. After a first-round RT-PCR with HTBI primers, a second-round multiplex PCR was run. MiXCR, applied by TCRdb to the multiplex PCR reads, yields one record per CDR3 protein. Altogether fewer than 350,000 distinct CDR3 sequences are present, about a sixth being singletons, with the ten largest covering 9% to 15%.

Material: peripheral blood. The source of this sequence is an adult man with Graves' ophthalmopathy. V usage is TRBV6-1 and J usage is TRBJ1-5; D gene ambiguous. The CDR3 nucleotides are TGTGCCAGTAGAGACCGAACCCATCAGCCCCAGCATTTT. This translates into CASRDRTHQPQHF.